Listed here are 9 T cell receptor beta chains from one sample, sequenced in a study of blood T cell repertoires in COVID-19. Profiling relied on immunoSEQ multiplex PCR, and the TCRdb table lists in-frame clones only, not all of them. The sample has around 180,000 clones, roughly 84% seen once; the top ten hold approximately 9.4%. Sequenced sample: peripheral blood. The receptors stem from an elderly woman with acute or convalescent COVID-19.

This clone was counted a few times. The chain links TRBV7-9 to TRBJ1-1; 9 nucleotides match TRBD1. CDR3 length: 14 amino acids. Germline CDR1 and CDR2: SEHNR and FQNEAQ (reference sequence). The J segment lost 5 bases and the V segment lost 5 bases, leaving 6 bases of the junction unmatched. In DNA form, the CDR3 reads TGTGCCAGCAGCGCGGGACAGGGTCGGACTGAAGCTTTCTTT. This codes for CASSAGQGRTEAFF.

The V call is TRBV12-3 or TRBV12-4, the J call TRBJ1-1, with a possible D match to TRBD1 (5 bases). V lost 3 bases to trimming and J lost 8 bases, with 10 bases between them. There are 12 residues in the CDR3. The CDR3, as DNA: TGTGCCAGCAGTTTTGGGGCTGACGAAGCTTTCTTT. As protein: CASSFGADEAFF.

The rearrangement joins TRBV5-1 to TRBJ2-7; TRBD1 aligns across 8 bases. Germline lookup yields CDR1 SGHRS and CDR2 YFSETQ. The CDR3 totals 14 residues. The J segment lost 6 bases and the V segment lost 4 bases, leaving 9 bases of the junction unmatched. CDR3 region: CASSPAQTGAEQYF. The CDR3 coding sequence is TGCGCCAGCAGCCCAGCTCAGACAGGGGCCGAGCAGTACTTC.

The chain uses TRBV5-1 and TRBJ1-1, with 8 bases identical to TRBD1. Germline V gene lookup returns CDR1 SGHRS and CDR2 YFSETQ. CDR3 size: 16 residues. Trimming at V came to 4 bases and at J to 0 bases, leaving 8 bases not matched to a gene. CDR3 region: CASSLAGGSMNTEAFF. Here the CDR3 DNA reads TGCGCCAGCAGCCTTGCAGGGGGCTCGATGAACACTGAAGCTTTCTTT.

The chain uses TRBV2 and TRBJ2-1; the D is unclear. Germline V gives CDR1 SNHLY, CDR2 FYNNEI. The CDR3 has 14 amino acids. V was cut by 8 bases and J by 2 bases, with 13 bases left in between. CDR3 residues: CASGQFIAYNEQFF. The CDR3 DNA is TGTGCCAGCGGGCAGTTTATTGCCTACAATGAGCAGTTCTTC.

The chain's CDR3 is CASSLDPSLSQYF. CDR3 DNA: TGTGCCAGCAGCTTAGACCCTAGTTTATCGCAGTATTTT. The chain combines TRBV11-2 with TRBJ2-3; D is unclear. Trimming took 0 bases from V and 10 from J, leaving 11 bases between them. The germline CDR1 and CDR2 sequences are SGHAT and FQNNGV. CDR3 size: 13 residues. The full variable domain, its missing parts supplied by reference TRBV11-2 and TRBJ2-3, is EAGVAQSPRYKIIEKRQSVAFWCNPISGHATLYWYQQILGQGPKLLIQFQNNGVVDDSQLPKDRFSAERLKGVDSTLKIQPAKLEDSAVYLCASSLDPSLSQYFGPGTRLTVL.

The rearrangement uses TRBV7-2 and TRBJ1-4, with D tentatively TRBD1 (6 bases). CDR3 length: 14 residues. The ends were cut back, 7 bases at V and 3 bases at J, with 12 bases in the middle. The germline gives CDR1 SGHTA, CDR2 FQGNSA. The CDR3: CASTQGISNEKLFF. As DNA, the CDR3 is TGTGCCAGCACCCAGGGGATTTCTAATGAAAAACTGTTTTTT.

The chain carries TRBV21-1 and TRBJ2-1; TRBD2, as called in the table, went unchecked against the DNA. TRBV21-1 is given as a pseudogene. The CDR3 is 14 amino acids. CDR3 coding DNA: TGTGCCACCGAGCTAGGCTGCGGAGAGGGTGAGCAGTTCTTC. This translates into CATELGCGEGEQFF.

The gene calls are TRBV10-2 and TRBJ1-4, with D possibly being TRBD1 (5 bases). The CDR3 runs 15 residues. Trimming left V 2 bases short and J 8 bases short, with 15 bases between. Germline CDR1 is WSHSY and CDR2 is SAAADI. CDR3 coding DNA: TGCGCCAGCAGTGAGGCGCCAGGGTACTTGGAAAAACTGTTTTTT. It translates to CASSEAPGYLEKLFF.